These 23 T cell receptor beta chains originate from one sample sequenced in a study of blood T cell repertoires in COVID-19. Repertoires were generated with immunoSEQ multiplex PCR, while TCRdb's copy carries only in-frame clones and drops some. The table lists under 80,000 clones, 65% to 90% of them singletons. The specimen was peripheral blood. The source is an older woman with acute or convalescent COVID-19.

The chain joins TRBV2 to TRBJ2-7; a weak D match, TRBD2 (5 bases). The CDR3 contains 15 residues. CDR1 is SNHLY and CDR2 is FYNNEI in the germline V gene. The V gene lost 6 bases and the J gene lost 2 bases, with 17 bases spanning the gap. The CDR3 region is CASSPTPSRAYEQYF. CDR3 bases: TGTGCCAGCAGCCCTACCCCGTCGAGGGCCTACGAGCAGTACTTC. Together with reference TRBV2 and TRBJ2-7, the CDR3 gives the full variable domain: EPEVTQTPSHQVTQMGQEVILRCVPISNHLYFYWYRQILGQKVEFLVSFYNNEISEKSEIFDDQFSVERPDGSNFTLKIRSTKLEDSAMYFCASSPTPSRAYEQYFGPGTRLTVT.

The rearrangement links TRBV2 to TRBJ1-4, with 8 bases aligning to TRBD1. This CDR3 region has 15 residues. V dropped 4 bases and J dropped 5; count of bases not matched to a gene: 6. Germline-derived CDR1 and CDR2 are SNHLY and FYNNEI. The CDR3 region is CASSAGGAVNEKLFF. In DNA form, the CDR3 reads TGTGCCAGCAGTGCAGGGGGCGCCGTAAATGAAAAACTGTTTTTT.

The chain uses TRBV11-3 and TRBJ1-4; TRBD1 agrees at 8 bases. The V gene's germline CDR1 is SGHNT and CDR2 YENEEA. The CDR3 covers 19 residues. The V gene end was trimmed by 0 bases and the J gene end by 0 bases; junction bases not matched to a gene: 9. The DNA for the CDR3 is TGTGCCAGCAGCTTAGACCTGGGACAGGTGTTTGCAACTAATGAAAAACTGTTTTTT. It encodes CASSLDLGQVFATNEKLFF.

The chain joins TRBV19 to TRBJ1-2; D unclear. There are 14 residues in the CDR3. CDR1 is LNHDA and CDR2 is SQIVND in the germline V gene (reference sequence). V lost 1 base, J lost 2 bases, and 8 bases lay in between. CDR3 amino acids: CASSIARRNYGYTF. The CDR3 DNA follows: TGTGCCAGTAGTATAGCGCGGAGAAACTATGGCTACACCTTC.

The rearrangement links TRBV3-1 (or the pseudogene TRBV3-2) to TRBJ1-6, with 8 bases matching TRBD1. The V and J ends lost 1 base and 10 bases, in that order; junction bases with no gene match: 6. The CDR3 loop spans 15 amino acids. Germline V gene sequence: CDR1 LGHDT, CDR2 YNNKEL (reference sequence). The DNA of the CDR3 is TGTGCCAGCAGCCAAGTCGGACAGGGTGACTCACCCCTCCACTTT. It is translated as CASSQVGQGDSPLHF.

The chain uses TRBV6-1 and TRBJ1-6, with 7 bases fitting TRBD1. The CDR3 is 15 residues long. V lost 1 base, J lost 10 bases, and 7 bases stayed unmatched. Germline V CDR1 and CDR2: MNHNS, SASEGT. The CDR3 bases are TGTGCCAGCAGTGAAGGCCCACAGGGGTCCTCACCCCTCCACTTT. This codes for CASSEGPQGSSPLHF.

The gene calls are TRBV29-1 and TRBJ2-1, with TRBD2 as a possible D gene (6 bases). The germline CDR1 and CDR2 sequences are SQVTM and ANQGSEA. The CDR3 extends over 13 amino acids. V gave up 4 bases and J gave up 7 bases, with 14 bases separating them. The DNA for the CDR3 is TGCAGCGTTGTAGTGGGGGGAAGGAATGAGCAGTTCTTC. Protein sequence: CSVVVGGRNEQFF.

J is TRBJ1-1 and V is TRBV3-1 (or the pseudogene TRBV3-2), with TRBD1 matching over 8 bases. Looked up from germline, CDR1 is LGHDT and CDR2 is YNNKEL (reference sequence). This CDR3 has 15 residues. Trimming at V came to 1 base and at J to 5 bases, leaving 6 bases not matched to a gene. The CDR3 sequence is CASSQVSRGRTEAFF. The CDR3, as DNA: TGTGCCAGCAGCCAAGTGTCCAGGGGGCGTACTGAAGCTTTCTTT.

This clone turned up a few times. This chain links TRBV6-1 with TRBJ2-2; 7 bases align to TRBD2. CDR3 length: 15 amino acids. V gave up 1 base and J gave up 3 bases; unmatched junction bases: 2. The germline CDR1 and CDR2 sequences are MNHNS and SASEGT. The CDR3 DNA is TGTGCCAGCAGTGAAGGCCTAGCGGACACCGGGGAGCTGTTTTTT. Its protein product is CASSEGLADTGELFF.

In this sample, this clone turned up once. The V call is TRBV5-6, the J call TRBJ1-2; 10 nucleotides match TRBD1. Germline CDR1 reads SGHDT; CDR2 reads YYEEEE. V shed 1 base and J 6 bases; nucleotides not matched to a gene: 6. The CDR3 is 15 residues long. The CDR3 region has the DNA TGTGCCAGCAGCTTGCCGACAGGGGGCGTTCATGGCTACACCTTC. Translating gives CASSLPTGGVHGYTF. Full variable domain (remainder filled in from reference TRBV5-6 and TRBJ1-2): DAGVTQSPTHLIKTRGQQVTLRCSPKSGHDTVSWYQQALGQGPQFIFQYYEEEERQRGNFPDRFSGHQFPNYSSELNVNALLLGDSALYLCASSLPTGGVHGYTFGSGTRLTVV.

The chain uses TRBV20-1 and TRBJ2-1; D not certain. V lost 6 bases and J 5 bases, leaving 8 bases between the germline ends. The CDR3 is 11 residues long. Germline CDR1 and CDR2: DFQATT and SNEGSKA (reference sequence). This CDR3 reads CSAPQNNEQFF. The CDR3 nucleotides are TGCAGTGCCCCACAAAACAATGAGCAGTTCTTC.

The chain recombines TRBV7-9 with TRBJ2-3; maybe TRBD2 (7 bases). The CDR3 sequence is 15 residues long. The V gene's germline CDR1 is SEHNR and CDR2 FQNEAQ (reference sequence). V was trimmed by 5 bases and J by 5 bases, leaving 17 bases between them. The CDR3 loop is CASSLSRGAGDTQYF. CDR3 nucleotides: TGTGCCAGCAGCCTAAGCCGGGGGGCTGGAGATACGCAGTATTTT.

This rearrangement joins TRBV6-5 to TRBJ1-1, with D maybe TRBD1 (5 bases). Germline V gene data show CDR1 as MNHEY and CDR2 as SVGAGI. Trimming shortened V by 7 bases and J by 5 bases, and 17 bases separated the two germline ends. CDR3 length: 14 residues. CDR3 DNA sequence: TGTGCCAGCAAGGCGGGCCGGGAGGGGACTGAAGCTTTCTTT. Translated: CASKAGREGTEAFF.

The CDR3 DNA reads TGTGCCAGCAGCTCAGGAACAGGGTTGGAAAAACTGTTTTTT. It yields the protein CASSSGTGLEKLFF. V is TRBV5-6 and J is TRBJ1-4; tentatively, D is TRBD1 (6 bases). Germline CDR1 SGHDT, CDR2 YYEEEE. The CDR3 runs to 14 residues. V gave up 3 bases and J gave up 8 bases, with 14 bases separating them.

The chain carries TRBV9 and TRBJ2-2, with 8 bases that match TRBD2. Germline assignment: CDR1 SGDLS and CDR2 YYNGEE. The V segment lost 0 bases and the J segment 0 bases; nucleotides outside the gene matches: 4. There are 17 residues in the CDR3. CDR3 DNA: TGTGCCAGCAGCGTAGCTTCCGGGGGGGCGAACACCGGGGAGCTGTTTTTT. This gives the protein CASSVASGGANTGELFF.

This clone was observed a handful of times. The V call is TRBV4-1, the J call TRBJ2-2; D possibly corresponds to TRBD2 (6 bases). Trimming shortened V by 0 bases and J by 4 bases, and 9 bases separated the two germline ends. CDR3 length equals 15 residues. Germline V gene data show CDR1 as MGHRA and CDR2 as YSYEKL. The DNA for the CDR3 is TGCGCCAGCAGCCAAGAGGGGACTGGCACCGGGGAGCTGTTTTTT. Its protein is CASSQEGTGTGELFF.

This rearrangement joins TRBV6-5 to TRBJ1-1; D perhaps matches TRBD1 (5 bases). Trimming shortened V by 0 bases and J by 1 base, and 9 bases separated the two germline ends. Germline values: CDR1 MNHEY, CDR2 SVGAGI. CDR3 length: 15 residues. CDR3 bases: TGTGCCAGCAGTTACTCGGGGCGAACGAACACTGAAGCTTTCTTT. It specifies CASSYSGRTNTEAFF.

The chain links TRBV5-1 to TRBJ1-1; 8 bases fit TRBD1. The V gene end was trimmed by 4 bases and the J gene end by 3 bases; junction bases not matched to a gene: 11. This CDR3 region has 16 residues. Germline CDR1 and CDR2: SGHRS and YFSETQ. CDR3 sequence (DNA): TGCGCCAGCAGCCTCAGGGTGCAGGGGGCGTACACTGAAGCTTTCTTT. Translation gives CASSLRVQGAYTEAFF.

The chain uses TRBV2 and TRBJ1-2; no firm D call. Trimming took 6 bases from V and 2 from J, leaving 10 bases between them. The V gene's germline CDR1 is SNHLY and CDR2 FYNNEI. This CDR3 is 13 amino acids long. CDR3 DNA sequence: TGTGCCAGCAGGACATACAGCAACTATGGCTACACCTTC. As protein: CASRTYSNYGYTF.

This rearrangement joins TRBV6-2 or TRBV6-3 to TRBJ1-6; no clear D. The germline V gene encodes CDR1 MNHEY and CDR2 SVGEGT. This CDR3 comprises 16 residues. V was pared by 4 bases and J by 8 bases, with 18 bases between. This chain's CDR3 is CASSSRGLVGDSPLHF. CDR3 nucleotides: TGTGCCAGCAGTTCGAGAGGGTTAGTCGGTGATTCACCCCTCCACTTT.

This chain uses TRBV19 with TRBJ1-5; TRBD1 matches at 10 bases. This CDR3 region has 13 residues. Per the germline V gene, CDR1 is LNHDA and CDR2 is SQIVND (reference sequence). The V and J ends lost 10 bases and 7 bases, in that order; junction bases with no gene match: 7. The CDR3 region is CATRMTGGQPQHF. The CDR3 region has the DNA TGTGCCACCAGGATGACAGGGGGCCAGCCCCAGCATTTT.

This clone was seen more than once but under ten times. For the CDR3, the DNA is TGTGCCACCGGGGCCAGAACGGAAAATGGCTACACCTTC. Translated: CATGARTENGYTF. The chain combines TRBV24-1 with TRBJ1-2; D may be TRBD1 (5 bases). Germline V gene data show CDR1 as KGHDR and CDR2 as SFDVKD. This CDR3 is built from 13 residues. V was shortened by 9 bases and J by 6 bases, with 16 bases between the two germline ends.

The chain couples TRBV6-5 to TRBJ2-7; 7 bases match TRBD1. The CDR3 totals 14 residues. J gave up 2 bases and V 0 bases, and 1 base lay outside the gene matches. Germline V gives CDR1 MNHEY, CDR2 SVGAGI. This CDR3 is CASSYSTGPYEQYF. CDR3 nucleotide sequence: TGTGCCAGCAGTTACTCGACAGGGCCCTACGAGCAGTACTTC.